The 32 T cell receptor beta chains given below trace back to one sample, sequenced in a study of blood T cell repertoires in COVID-19. The data were produced by immunoSEQ multiplex PCR, yet TCRdb's version contains in-frame clones alone and is incomplete. The profile shows some 130,000 clones, around 88% of them singletons. The sample was peripheral blood. The receptors stem from a man aged 50 to 60 with acute or convalescent COVID-19.

The rearrangement joins TRBV6-5 to TRBJ1-1; D uncertain. V lost 5 bases to trimming and J lost 2 bases, with 15 bases between them. The CDR3 has 15 amino acids. Germline V gives CDR1 MNHEY, CDR2 SVGAGI. This CDR3 reads CASSRRGDSNTEAFF. The CDR3 coding sequence is TGTGCCAGCAGTCGACGGGGAGATTCTAACACTGAAGCTTTCTTT.

This clone is a singleton in its sample. The chain employs TRBV28 and TRBJ2-1; TRBD1 is a possible D gene (6 bases). V was cut by 3 bases and J by 3 bases, with 12 bases left in between. Germline-derived CDR1 and CDR2 are MDHEN and SYDVKM. The length of the CDR3 is 15 residues. CDR3: CASSFRDNRYNEQFF. The DNA of the CDR3 is TGTGCCAGCAGTTTCCGGGACAACCGCTACAATGAGCAGTTCTTC.

The chain has TRBV6-5 and TRBJ1-5; possible D gene TRBD1, 6 bases. The V end lost 2 bases, the J end lost 5 bases, and 16 bases lay between the germline ends. The germline V gene has CDR1 MNHEY and CDR2 SVGAGI. The CDR3 runs 16 residues. The CDR3 loop is CASSYEGRGLHQPQHF. DNA of the CDR3: TGTGCCAGCAGTTACGAAGGCAGGGGTCTCCATCAGCCCCAGCATTTT.

The V gene is TRBV5-1, the J gene TRBJ2-2; TRBD1 is a possible D gene (6 bases). Germline CDR1 and CDR2: SGHRS and YFSETQ. The CDR3 has 14 residues. V was trimmed by 6 bases and J by 4 bases, leaving 13 bases between them. The CDR3: CASTLQGSTGELFF. CDR3 nucleotides: TGCGCCAGCACTCTACAGGGTTCCACCGGGGAGCTGTTTTTT.

V usage is TRBV2 and J usage is TRBJ1-2; no reliable D call. Germline CDR1 reads SNHLY; CDR2 reads FYNNEI. Deletions cut 5 bases from V and 5 bases from J, with 15 bases between. This CDR3 is built from 14 residues. CDR3 coding DNA: TGTGCCAGCAGTACCAGCGCGGGAGGATATGGCTACACCTTC. Its protein product is CASSTSAGGYGYTF.

This clone was detected only once. V is TRBV24-1 and J is TRBJ2-1; D gene ambiguous. The CDR3 runs 14 residues. In germline, CDR1 is KGHDR, CDR2 SFDVKD. Trimming removed 3 bases at V and 5 bases at J, with 10 bases between. This CDR3 is CATSDLRHNNEQFF. CDR3 in DNA: TGTGCCACCAGTGATCTGCGACACAACAATGAGCAGTTCTTC.

This clone showed up just once. The chain recombines TRBV7-2 with TRBJ1-3; D is unresolved. The germline gives CDR1 SGHTA, CDR2 FQGNSA. The CDR3 totals 15 residues. The V end was cut by 0 bases, the J end by 0 bases, with 6 bases between. CDR3 in DNA: TGTGCCAGCAGCTTAGCAGCGTACTCTGGAAACACCATATATTTT. This codes for CASSLAAYSGNTIYF.

This rearrangement joins TRBV5-1 to TRBJ2-7, with a possible D match to TRBD1 (6 bases). V lost 0 bases to trimming and J lost 2 bases, with 12 bases between them. There are 15 residues in the CDR3. CDR1 is SGHRS and CDR2 is YFSETQ in the germline V gene. The CDR3 DNA sequence: TGCGCCAGCAGCTTGGGTACAGGGATCGCCTACGAGCAGTACTTC. Its translation: CASSLGTGIAYEQYF.

On this clone: One junction end disagrees with the germline gene, perhaps due to a read error. The chain recombines TRBV7-7 with TRBJ2-7, with 8 bases lining up with TRBD1. CDR3 length: 13 residues. CDR1 is SSHAT and CDR2 is FNYEAQ in the germline V gene (reference sequence). The CDR3 bases are TGTGCTAGCAGCCACGACAGGGGAGGCGAGCAGTACTTC. Its translation: CASSHDRGGEQYF. The full variable domain, rest sourced from reference TRBV7-7 and TRBJ2-7, is GAGVSQSPRYKVTKRGQDVTLRCDPISSHATLYWYQQALGQGPEFLTYFNYEAQPDKSGLPSDRFSAERPEGSISTLTIQRTEQRDSAMYRCASSHDRGGEQYFGPGTRLTVT.

The chain is built from TRBV27 and TRBJ2-2; D call uncertain. From germline, CDR1 is MNHEY and CDR2 SMNVEV (reference sequence). There are 14 residues in the CDR3. Trimming took off 2 bases at V and 3 bases at J, with 7 bases between the two ends. The CDR3 loop is CASSLGLDTGELFF. The CDR3 DNA reads as TGTGCCAGCAGTTTAGGGCTTGACACCGGGGAGCTGTTTTTT.

The chain recombines TRBV19 with TRBJ1-5, with TRBD1 identical over 10 bases. Trimming at V came to 6 bases and at J to 7 bases, leaving 3 bases not matched to a gene. The V gene's germline CDR1 is LNHDA and CDR2 SQIVND (reference sequence). This CDR3 is 13 amino acids long. The chain's CDR3 is CASSGTGVQPQHF. The CDR3 DNA reads as TGTGCCAGTAGCGGGACAGGGGTACAGCCCCAGCATTTT.

The chain combines TRBV5-1 with TRBJ2-1, with a possible D match to TRBD2 (6 bases). The germline V and J ends were trimmed by 3 bases and 3 bases, with 13 bases remaining between them. In germline, CDR1 is SGHRS, CDR2 YFSETQ. The CDR3 contains 15 residues. CDR3 coding DNA: TGCGCCAGCAGCTGGGGGGTAGCGGACTACAATGAGCAGTTCTTC. Translated: CASSWGVADYNEQFF.

The CDR3 DNA is TGTGCCACCAGTGATGGTTTAGGGACTTGGAATTCACCCCTCCACTTT. Translating gives CATSDGLGTWNSPLHF. This sequence joins TRBV24-1 and TRBJ1-6; D may be TRBD1 (5 bases). This CDR3 contains 16 residues. Trimming shortened V by 3 bases and J by 7 bases, and 15 bases separated the two germline ends. CDR1 and CDR2 (germline): KGHDR, SFDVKD.

The chain combines TRBV6-5 with TRBJ2-5; D perhaps matches TRBD2 (5 bases). V lost 5 bases to trimming and J lost 4 bases, with 5 bases between them. Germline CDR1 and CDR2: MNHEY and SVGAGI. This CDR3 spans 11 amino acids. CDR3 DNA: TGTGCCAGCAGTCGGGGAGAGACCCAGTACTTC. Translating it yields CASSRGETQYF.

The chain employs TRBV7-2 and TRBJ2-1, with D hard to call. This CDR3 has 14 amino acids. V was trimmed by 3 bases and J by 0 bases, leaving 6 bases between them. Per germline, CDR1 SGHTA and CDR2 FQGNSA. The CDR3 DNA is TGTGCCAGCAGCTTGCGGTCCTCCTACAATGAGCAGTTCTTC. This encodes CASSLRSSYNEQFF.

The chain employs TRBV30 and TRBJ2-1; 11 bases are a match to TRBD2. The junction had 8 bases not matched to a gene; V was cut back by 4 bases and J by 0 bases. Per the germline V gene, CDR1 is GTSNPN and CDR2 is SVGIG (reference sequence). The CDR3 covers 17 residues. The CDR3 DNA follows: TGTGCCTGGACCCTAGCGGGGGGCTTGAGCTCCTACAATGAGCAGTTCTTC. Amino acid sequence: CAWTLAGGLSSYNEQFF.

Comment on this clone: Other DNA sequences in this specimen translate into the identical CDR3. The gene calls are TRBV7-2 and TRBJ2-5; maybe TRBD2 (5 bases). The CDR3 loop spans 14 amino acids. V was shortened by 1 base and J by 4 bases, with 10 bases between the two germline ends. CDR1 is SGHTA and CDR2 is FQGNSA in the germline V gene. This chain's CDR3 is CASSLVASRETQYF. The CDR3 DNA reads as TGTGCCAGCAGCTTAGTGGCTAGCAGAGAGACCCAGTACTTC.

The chain recombines TRBV5-1 with TRBJ2-3; 7 positions match TRBD1. Germline CDR1 is SGHRS and CDR2 is YFSETQ. This CDR3 has 15 residues. The V gene end was trimmed by 0 bases and the J gene end by 2 bases; junction bases not matched to a gene: 3. Here the CDR3 DNA reads TGCGCCAGCAGCTTGGAAGGGGGCCCCACAGATACGCAGTATTTT. It encodes CASSLEGGPTDTQYF. Variable domain in full (rest from reference TRBV5-1 and TRBJ2-3): KAGVTQTPRYLIKTRGQQVTLSCSPISGHRSVSWYQQTPGQGLQFLFEYFSETQRNKGNFPGRFSGRQFSNSRSEMNVSTLELGDSALYLCASSLEGGPTDTQYFGPGTRLTVL.

The chain couples TRBV5-4 to TRBJ1-1; no clear D gene. Germline CDR1 is SGHNT and CDR2 is YYREEE (reference sequence). The CDR3 runs 12 residues. Trimming took off 0 bases at V and 6 bases at J, with 6 bases between the two ends. This CDR3 is CASSLGGPEAFF. CDR3 DNA sequence: TGTGCCAGCAGCTTGGGTGGGCCTGAAGCTTTCTTT.

The chain joins TRBV28 to TRBJ1-1; D ambiguous. The CDR3 loop spans 14 amino acids. CDR1 is MDHEN and CDR2 is SYDVKM in the germline V gene. The V and J ends lost 6 bases and 6 bases respectively, with 17 bases between them. CDR3 DNA sequence: TGTGCCAGCAGACGCCGCCTAGTTTACTCTGAAGCTTTCTTT. It encodes CASRRRLVYSEAFF.

This clone was picked up a small number of times. V is TRBV5-4 and J is TRBJ2-7; the D is unclear. The CDR3 loop spans 14 amino acids. Germline V gene lookup returns CDR1 SGHNT and CDR2 YYREEE (reference sequence). The germline V and J ends were trimmed by 0 bases and 5 bases, with 12 bases remaining between them. This CDR3 reads CASSLGQFAHEQYF. The CDR3 DNA reads as TGTGCCAGCAGCTTGGGGCAGTTCGCCCACGAGCAGTACTTC.

The chain links TRBV10-3 to TRBJ1-1; D unresolved. Germline V gives CDR1 ENHRY, CDR2 SYGVKD. Trimming removed 5 bases at V and 0 bases at J, with 7 bases between. The CDR3 has 13 residues. The CDR3 spells CAISKGVNTEAFF. The CDR3 DNA reads as TGTGCCATCAGTAAAGGAGTGAACACTGAAGCTTTCTTT.

About this clone: Other DNA sequences in the sample encode the same CDR3. The chain couples TRBV27 to TRBJ2-7; 9 positions match TRBD2. The length of the CDR3 is 15 residues. CDR1 is MNHEY, CDR2 SMNVEV, per germline (reference sequence). V lost 5 bases and J lost 0; bases outside the gene matches: 5. CDR3: CASSPLAGDSYEQYF. CDR3 nucleotides: TGTGCCAGCAGTCCCTTAGCGGGGGACTCCTACGAGCAGTACTTC.

The chain is built from TRBV5-4 and TRBJ1-1, with D perhaps TRBD1 (6 bases). The CDR3 totals 13 residues. Germline CDR1 SGHNT, CDR2 YYREEE (reference sequence). The V end was cut by 4 bases, the J end by 4 bases, with 11 bases between. CDR3 amino acids: CASSPTGSTEAFF. The DNA of the CDR3 is TGTGCCAGCAGCCCAACAGGGAGCACTGAAGCTTTCTTT. Using reference TRBV5-4 and TRBJ1-1 for the parts outside the CDR3, the full variable domain is ETGVTQSPTHLIKTRGQQVTLRCSSQSGHNTVSWYQQALGQGPQFIFQYYREEENGRGNFPPRFSGLQFPNYSSELNVNALELDDSALYLCASSPTGSTEAFFGQGTRLTVV.

The chain carries TRBV29-1 and TRBJ1-5; maybe TRBD1 (6 bases). This CDR3 comprises 14 residues. Trimming removed 6 bases at V and 7 bases at J, with 19 bases between. Germline assignment: CDR1 SQVTM and CDR2 ANQGSEA. In nucleotides, the CDR3 is TGCAGCGTGGCGGAGGGGGGGTTGCACCAGCCCCAGCATTTT. Its translation: CSVAEGGLHQPQHF.

CDR3 sequence: CAARGSYNEQFF. DNA for the CDR3: TGTGCCGCCCGGGGGTCCTACAATGAGCAGTTCTTC. The V call is TRBV10-3, the J call TRBJ2-1; a possible D gene is TRBD2 (6 bases). V shed 11 bases and J shed 1 base, with 9 bases lying between them. The V gene's germline CDR1 is ENHRY and CDR2 SYGVKD. This CDR3 has 12 amino acids.

V gene TRBV25-1 combines with J gene TRBJ2-3; 10 nucleotides match TRBD2. Per the germline V gene, CDR1 is MGHDK and CDR2 is SYGVNS. This CDR3 is 15 amino acids long. The V gene end was trimmed by 6 bases and the J gene end by 4 bases; junction bases not matched to a gene: 7. The CDR3 coding sequence is TGTGCCAGCAGCCCTAGCGGGAGCGTCCCAGATACGCAGTATTTT. This sequence encodes CASSPSGSVPDTQYF.

J is TRBJ1-2 and V is TRBV4-2, with a tentative D call TRBD1 (6 bases). The germline V gene encodes CDR1 LGHNA and CDR2 YNFKEQ. The CDR3 sequence is 15 residues long. V dropped 1 base and J dropped 3 bases, with 12 bases sitting between them. CDR3 nucleotide sequence: TGTGCCAGCAGCCAAGGAACAGGGCGTTACTATGGCTACACCTTC. It specifies CASSQGTGRYYGYTF.

This chain uses TRBV3-1 (or the pseudogene TRBV3-2) with TRBJ1-1; D unclear. The germline gives CDR1 LGHDT, CDR2 YNNKEL (reference sequence). This CDR3 comprises 14 residues. Between the trimmed V and J ends, which lost 3 bases and 1 base, there was a span of 9 bases. The CDR3 spells CASSHLGKNTEAFF. In nucleotides, the CDR3 is TGTGCCAGCAGCCACCTAGGAAAGAACACTGAAGCTTTCTTT.

The chain couples TRBV4-1 to TRBJ2-5; 10 nucleotides agree with TRBD1. V gave up 7 bases and J gave up 6 bases; unmatched junction bases: 11. This CDR3 region has 15 residues. Per germline, CDR1 MGHRA and CDR2 YSYEKL. CDR3 coding DNA: TGCGCCAGCAAAGAGACCGGGACAGGGGAAAAGACCCAGTACTTC. Its translation is CASKETGTGEKTQYF.

The chain employs TRBV29-1 and TRBJ1-1, with D tentatively TRBD1 (5 bases). The CDR3 has 14 amino acids. The V gene's germline CDR1 is SQVTM and CDR2 ANQGSEA. Trimming stripped 7 bases from V and 1 base from J, with 16 bases between. In DNA, the CDR3 is TGCAGCGGCTATCAGGGTTTCGGGAACACTGAAGCTTTCTTT. It translates to CSGYQGFGNTEAFF.

This clone appeared a single time. The chain recombines TRBV11-2 with TRBJ2-7; 10 nucleotides agree with TRBD1. The germline V gene encodes CDR1 SGHAT and CDR2 FQNNGV. The CDR3 is 16 residues long. V lost 1 base to trimming and J lost 2 bases; unmatched junction nucleotides: 5. The CDR3 reads CASSLVGQGPTYEQYF. The DNA for the CDR3 is TGTGCCAGCAGCTTAGTGGGACAGGGGCCTACCTACGAGCAGTACTTC.